What follows are 30 T cell receptor beta chains derived from one specimen sequenced in a study of T-cell reconstitution after alpha-beta-depleted transplantation in children. TCRbeta library construction was performed incorporating unique molecular identifiers. TCRdb reanalysed the PCR reads using MiXCR and keeps one entry per CDR3 protein. The data hold roughly 300,000 distinct CDR3 sequences, with 9.5% to 10% observed a single time. Sample: PBMCs from the stem cell graft donor, taken from the stem cell graft. These receptors were taken from a human donor who donated a stem cell graft to a child with SCID.

This clonotype was seen more than once but under ten times. The chain is built from TRBV14 and TRBJ2-1; D is uncertain. Trimming stripped 3 bases from V and 9 bases from J, with 9 bases between. The CDR3 totals 12 residues. Germline V lookup: CDR1 SGHDN, CDR2 FVKESK. The CDR3 DNA reads TGTGCCAGCAGCCAGTCAGGAATTGAGCAGTTCTTC. Translation gives CASSQSGIEQFF.

The chain joins TRBV5-1 to TRBJ2-5; D remains ambiguous. Germline assignment: CDR1 SGHRS and CDR2 YFSETQ. The CDR3 runs 15 residues. V dropped 7 bases and J dropped 2 bases, with 18 bases sitting between them. The DNA for the CDR3 is TGCGCCAGCTTACCCAGAGGCTTTCCTCAAGAGACCCAGTACTTC. It specifies CASLPRGFPQETQYF.

This clonotype was observed a few times. The chain is built from TRBV5-1 and TRBJ2-5; D might be TRBD1 (6 bases). The CDR3 contains 19 residues. The V gene lost 0 bases and the J gene lost 4 bases, with 25 bases spanning the gap. CDR1 and CDR2 from the germline V gene are SGHRS and YFSETQ. The CDR3 DNA is TGCGCCAGCAGCTTGGTGGGCAGGGGCACCCTTCCGGTGATAGAGACCCAGTACTTC. Residues: CASSLVGRGTLPVIETQYF.

The chain uses TRBV2 and TRBJ1-3; TRBD1 is a possible D gene (5 bases). The CDR3 is 10 residues long. The germline V and J ends were trimmed by 9 bases and 16 bases, with 16 bases remaining between them. Germline V gene sequence: CDR1 SNHLY, CDR2 FYNNEI. The CDR3 sequence is CASSAGVLYF. In DNA form, the CDR3 reads TGTGCCAGTTCAGCGGGGGTCCTGTATTTT.

The chain joins TRBV9 to TRBJ1-2; no reliable D call. The germline V and J ends were trimmed by 0 bases and 2 bases, with 8 bases remaining between them. This CDR3 comprises 14 residues. CDR1 and CDR2 (germline): SGDLS, YYNGEE. Here the CDR3 reads CASSVGLANYGYTF. CDR3 coding DNA: TGTGCCAGCAGCGTAGGATTAGCGAACTATGGCTACACCTTC.

This clonotype has a handful of counts. The rearrangement uses TRBV20-1 and TRBJ2-1, with 7 bases that match TRBD2. CDR1 is DFQATT, CDR2 SNEGSKA, per germline (reference sequence). This CDR3 spans 13 amino acids. V dropped 6 bases and J dropped 5; count of bases not matched to a gene: 7. CDR3 sequence reads: CSAQGGVDNEQFF. The CDR3, as DNA: TGCAGTGCGCAGGGAGGGGTGGACAATGAGCAGTTCTTC.

This clonotype has only a few counts. The chain is built from TRBV7-9 and TRBJ2-2; 8 bases are a match to TRBD1. Germline CDR1 and CDR2: SEHNR and FQNEAQ (reference sequence). The trim removed 4 bases at V and 3 bases at J, leaving 4 bases unmatched. The CDR3 is made up of 15 amino acids. In DNA form, the CDR3 reads TGTGCCAGCAGCTCGACAGGGGATTACACCGGGGAGCTGTTTTTT. Translating gives CASSSTGDYTGELFF.

This clonotype came up a few times. The rearrangement links TRBV4-1 to TRBJ2-3; a possible D gene is TRBD1 (5 bases). Trimming shortened V by 3 bases and J by 2 bases, and 27 bases separated the two germline ends. The germline V gene encodes CDR1 MGHRA and CDR2 YSYEKL. CDR3 length: 20 residues. For the CDR3, the DNA is TGCGCCAGCAGCCATGCCCTAGGGGCGGTCACTTCCGAGCTCACAGATACGCAGTATTTT. Its translation is CASSHALGAVTSELTDTQYF.

V is TRBV19 and J is TRBJ2-2; 8 bases map to TRBD1. Germline CDR1 is LNHDA and CDR2 is SQIVND (reference sequence). After removal of 3 bases from V and 7 bases from J, the junction contained 7 bases not matched to a gene. The CDR3 has 15 residues. This CDR3 is CASSITGDRIGELFF. The DNA for the CDR3 is TGTGCCAGTAGTATCACGGGGGACAGGATCGGGGAGCTGTTTTTT.

The chain recombines TRBV25-1 with TRBJ1-6; 9 bases agree with TRBD1. Per germline, CDR1 MGHDK and CDR2 SYGVNS. CDR3 length: 14 amino acids. With 5 bases clipped from V and 7 bases from J, the junction kept 3 bases outside the gene matches. The CDR3 sequence: CASSTTGGNSPLHF. CDR3 nucleotide sequence: TGTGCCAGCAGTACAACAGGGGGCAATTCACCCCTCCACTTT.

The chain recombines TRBV29-1 with TRBJ2-7, with 9 bases aligning to TRBD1. This CDR3 contains 15 residues. V was clipped by 3 bases and J by 9 bases; unmatched bases: 15. CDR1 is SQVTM, CDR2 ANQGSEA, per germline. The CDR3 sequence: CSVELQGALRGLQYF. The DNA of the CDR3 is TGCAGCGTTGAGTTACAGGGGGCCCTTAGAGGATTGCAGTACTTC.

CDR3 in DNA: TGCGCCAGCAGCCAGGAAGGGCAAGAGACCCAGTACTTC. It specifies CASSQEGQETQYF. The chain combines TRBV5-1 with TRBJ2-5, with D unclear. Deletions cut 4 bases from V and 2 bases from J, with 9 bases between. Per germline, CDR1 SGHRS and CDR2 YFSETQ. CDR3 length equals 13 residues.

This clonotype was recorded many times. This chain joins TRBV12-3 or TRBV12-4 and TRBJ2-7; 9 bases fit TRBD2. V was pared by 3 bases and J by 7 bases, with 16 bases of the junction left unmatched. This CDR3 has 17 amino acids. The CDR3 protein is CASSFLVFGGGAEEQYF. CDR3 DNA: TGTGCCAGCAGTTTTTTAGTGTTCGGCGGGGGGGCTGAGGAGCAGTACTTC.

This clonotype was counted ten times or more. This chain uses TRBV12-3 or TRBV12-4 with TRBJ2-2; no definite D call. CDR3 length equals 12 residues. Trimming removed 3 bases at V and 6 bases at J, with 5 bases between. The CDR3 reads CASSFRPGELFF. The CDR3 bases are TGTGCCAGCAGTTTTCGCCCCGGGGAGCTGTTTTTT.

This clonotype was picked up many times. The rearrangement uses TRBV3-1 and TRBJ2-3, with 9 nucleotides matching TRBD1. Germline V CDR1 and CDR2: LGHDT, YNNKEL (reference sequence). There are 16 residues in the CDR3. V shed 4 bases and J 2 bases; nucleotides not matched to a gene: 7. The CDR3 DNA is TGTGCCAGCAGCCTTACCGGGACAGGGACCACAGATACGCAGTATTTT. Protein product: CASSLTGTGTTDTQYF.

The chain is built from TRBV12-3 or TRBV12-4 and TRBJ2-5; TRBD1 matches 7 bases. This CDR3 has 16 amino acids. The J segment lost 4 bases and the V segment lost 6 bases, leaving 14 bases of the junction unmatched. Here the CDR3 reads CASRDRDQKEGETQYF. CDR3 coding DNA: TGTGCCAGCAGAGACAGGGATCAAAAAGAGGGAGAGACCCAGTACTTC.

The rearrangement links TRBV4-2 to TRBJ2-2; 7 nucleotides match TRBD2. The CDR3 runs to 18 residues. CDR1 is LGHNA and CDR2 is YNFKEQ in the germline V gene. The J segment lost 1 base and the V segment lost 1 base, leaving 9 bases of the junction unmatched. The chain's CDR3 is CASSQAVGSGGNTGELFF. The CDR3 bases are TGTGCCAGCAGCCAAGCTGTGGGCTCGGGGGGGAACACCGGGGAGCTGTTTTTT.

This clonotype was detected only a few times. This chain joins TRBV2 and TRBJ1-6; D is ambiguous. The V gene's germline CDR1 is SNHLY and CDR2 FYNNEI. This CDR3 has 14 residues. V was pared by 2 bases and J by 7 bases, with 9 bases between. The CDR3 protein is CASSEPAINSPLHF. The CDR3 DNA follows: TGTGCCAGCAGTGAACCCGCTATCAATTCACCCCTCCACTTT.

The chain links TRBV15 to TRBJ2-3, with 8 bases that match TRBD2. The CDR3 covers 18 residues. CDR1 is LNHNV and CDR2 is YYDKDF in the germline V gene (reference sequence). V lost 6 bases, J lost 0 bases, and 14 bases stayed unmatched. Written as DNA, the CDR3 is TGTGCCACCAGGCCCATAGCGGGGAGCCACCTTAGCACAGATACGCAGTATTTT. Translation: CATRPIAGSHLSTDTQYF.

The V and J genes are TRBV11-2 and TRBJ2-1; weak D call: TRBD2 (6 bases). The V gene lost 1 base and the J gene lost 13 bases, with 14 bases spanning the gap. Germline V gene lookup returns CDR1 SGHAT and CDR2 FQNNGV. This CDR3 spans 13 amino acids. The CDR3 protein is CASSLGRESRQFF. The DNA of the CDR3 is TGTGCCAGCAGCTTAGGACGGGAGTCGCGCCAGTTCTTC.

The chain carries TRBV9 and TRBJ1-2; D gene unclear. CDR3 length: 14 amino acids. The germline CDR1 and CDR2 sequences are SGDLS and YYNGEE. The germline V and J ends were trimmed by 0 bases and 3 bases, with 9 bases remaining between them. The chain's CDR3 is CASSVEAYYYGYTF. CDR3 nucleotide sequence: TGTGCCAGCAGCGTAGAGGCCTATTACTATGGCTACACCTTC.

This clonotype came up many times. V is TRBV12-3 or TRBV12-4 and J is TRBJ1-1, with 7 bases identical to TRBD1. The V gene end was trimmed by 3 bases and the J gene end by 12 bases; junction bases not matched to a gene: 10. The CDR3 contains 13 residues. For the CDR3, the DNA is TGTGCCAGCAGTTTGGAGGGGGCTGTTAAAACTTTCTTT. It yields the protein CASSLEGAVKTFF.

This clonotype showed up just a few times. The chain employs TRBV7-8 and TRBJ2-3, with 7 bases fitting TRBD1. This CDR3 has 14 residues. The ends lost 5 bases at V and 2 bases at J; junction bases unmatched: 4. In germline, CDR1 is SGHVS, CDR2 FQNEAQ. The CDR3 region is CASSNRGVTDTQYF. The DNA for the CDR3 is TGTGCCAGCAGCAACAGGGGAGTCACAGATACGCAGTATTTT.

Judged by abundance, this clonotype is medium-sized. V usage is TRBV6-6 and J usage is TRBJ2-7; D gene ambiguous. This CDR3 spans 12 amino acids. Trimming cost V 0 bases and J 7 bases, with 7 bases left between them. Germline-derived CDR1 and CDR2 are MNHNY and SVGAGI (reference sequence). CDR3 nucleotide sequence: TGTGCCAGCAGTTACTCGGCCACTGAGCAGTACTTC. Residues: CASSYSATEQYF.

This clonotype was seen a handful of times. The rearrangement uses TRBV6-4 and TRBJ1-2; 8 bases are a match to TRBD1. The CDR3 totals 17 residues. Germline V gene sequence: CDR1 MRHNA, CDR2 SNTAGT. Losses at the gene ends were 6 bases for V and 5 bases for J; bases not matched to a gene: 17. This CDR3 reads CASREGTGAGWGYGYTF. Written as DNA, the CDR3 is TGTGCCAGCAGGGAGGGGACAGGAGCCGGGTGGGGGTATGGCTACACCTTC.

The J gene is TRBJ1-1, the V gene TRBV4-1; TRBD1 might be the D (5 bases). The CDR3 has 16 residues. In germline, CDR1 is MGHRA, CDR2 YSYEKL. Trimming took off 2 bases at V and 1 base at J, with 14 bases between the two ends. This chain's CDR3 is CASSQQPGRTNTEAFF. CDR3 nucleotide sequence: TGCGCCAGCAGCCAACAGCCGGGACGGACGAACACTGAAGCTTTCTTT.

The V and J genes are TRBV20-1 and TRBJ2-7, with 8 nucleotides matching TRBD2. V was clipped by 1 base and J by 0 bases; unmatched bases: 5. The germline gives CDR1 DFQATT, CDR2 SNEGSKA (reference sequence). The CDR3 extends over 15 amino acids. For the CDR3, the DNA is TGCAGTGCTAGAGCCTTAGCGGGGACCTCCTACGAGCAGTACTTC. This gives the protein CSARALAGTSYEQYF.

At least ten counts were recorded for this clonotype. The V gene is TRBV10-3, the J gene TRBJ2-5; D gene unclear. CDR3 length: 11 amino acids. Germline V gene sequence: CDR1 ENHRY, CDR2 SYGVKD. V was clipped by 2 bases and J by 9 bases, with 7 bases between them. In DNA, the CDR3 is TGTGCCATCAGTGAGAGGTACTCCCAGTACTTC. It codes for CAISERYSQYF.

There are a few counts of this clonotype. The V and J genes are TRBV2 and TRBJ1-1; TRBD1 aligns across 8 bases. The length of the CDR3 is 12 residues. Germline CDR1 is SNHLY and CDR2 is FYNNEI. With 4 bases clipped from V and 10 bases from J, the junction kept 5 bases outside the gene matches. The CDR3 spells CASSAGGVGAFF. As DNA, the CDR3 is TGTGCCAGCAGTGCAGGGGGCGTCGGAGCTTTCTTT. Full variable domain (missing parts from reference TRBV2 and TRBJ1-1): EPEVTQTPSHQVTQMGQEVILRCVPISNHLYFYWYRQILGQKVEFLVSFYNNEISEKSEIFDDQFSVERPDGSNFTLKIRSTKLEDSAMYFCASSAGGVGAFFGQGTRLTVV.

This clonotype was counted a few times. The chain joins TRBV20-1 to TRBJ2-7; 7 bases match TRBD1. The CDR3 consists of 14 residues. Germline CDR1 reads DFQATT; CDR2 reads SNEGSKA (reference sequence). Trimming cost V 4 bases and J 5 bases; bases outside gene matches: 11. CDR3 coding DNA: TGCAGTGCTATCGGGGACAGTATTTCCCACGAGCAGTACTTC. This encodes CSAIGDSISHEQYF.